These 17 T cell receptor beta chains originate from one sample sequenced in a study of blood T cell repertoires in COVID-19. Profiling relied on immunoSEQ multiplex PCR, and the TCRdb table lists in-frame clones only, not all of them. The sample lists approximately 260,000 clones; 70% to 90% were seen once. Sequenced material: peripheral blood. The receptors shown here come from a middle-aged woman with acute or convalescent COVID-19.

The V call is TRBV19, the J call TRBJ1-5; tentatively, D is TRBD1 (5 bases). Germline values: CDR1 LNHDA, CDR2 SQIVND (reference sequence). CDR3 length equals 14 residues. V lost 2 bases and J lost 4, with 9 bases in between. The DNA for the CDR3 is TGTGCCAGTAGTATACTGGAGGGGAATCAGCCCCAGCATTTT. It codes for CASSILEGNQPQHF. The entire variable domain, with the rest obtained from reference TRBV19 and TRBJ1-5, is as follows: DGGITQSPKYLFRKEGQNVTLSCEQNLNHDAMYWYRQDPGQGLRLIYYSQIVNDFQKGDIAEGYSVSREKKESFPLTVTSAQKNPTAFYLCASSILEGNQPQHFGDGTRLSIL.

This CDR3 is CASSTGTGTEQYV. CDR3 DNA sequence: TGTGCCAGCAGCACCGGGACAGGTACCGAGCAGTACGTC. The chain recombines TRBV5-6 with TRBJ2-7, with 8 nucleotides matching TRBD1. The V gene's germline CDR1 is SGHDT and CDR2 YYEEEE. CDR3 size: 13 residues. V shed 4 bases and J 6 bases; nucleotides not matched to a gene: 6.

This chain links TRBV5-5 with TRBJ1-2; D is unresolved. Trimming removed 4 bases at V and 8 bases at J, with 18 bases between. The CDR3 spans 14 residues. The germline V gene has CDR1 SGHKS and CDR2 YYEKEE (reference sequence). CDR3: CASSPRTEVGGYTF. CDR3 nucleotides: TGTGCCAGCAGCCCCCGGACTGAGGTTGGAGGCTACACCTTC.

V is TRBV4-2 and J is TRBJ2-1; 7 positions match TRBD2. This CDR3 region has 17 residues. CDR1 is LGHNA and CDR2 is YNFKEQ in the germline V gene. The V segment lost 2 bases and the J segment 4 bases; nucleotides outside the gene matches: 11. CDR3 DNA sequence: TGTGCCAGCAGCCAACTTTCCGGGACTACCGTATACAATGAGCAGTTCTTC. It yields the protein CASSQLSGTTVYNEQFF.

The rearrangement links TRBV21-1 to TRBJ1-1; the table calls TRBD1, which could not be checked here. TRBV21-1 counts as a pseudogene. The CDR3 loop spans 17 amino acids. The CDR3 reads CASSSRDRGRKGTEAFF. The CDR3 coding sequence is TGTGCCAGCAGCAGTCGGGACAGGGGGCGCAAGGGCACTGAAGCTTTCTTT.

The chain recombines TRBV10-3 with TRBJ2-3; 8 bases fit TRBD1. Unmatched junction bases numbered 9, after V lost 10 bases and J lost 0 bases. The length of the CDR3 is 15 residues. Germline values: CDR1 ENHRY, CDR2 SYGVKD. The CDR3 nucleotides read TGTGCCAATAGGGCCGACAGGGGAAGCACAGATACGCAGTATTTT. As protein: CANRADRGSTDTQYF.

On this clone itself: This CDR3 fails to terminate in the conserved phenylalanine or tryptophan, so it likely reflects a read error. No DNA is shown, since the ends of the CDR3 on it are uncertain; the CDR3 is the one TCRdb lists. V and J are TRBV6-6 and TRBJ2-3; TRBD2, the table's D call, lacks a check against the DNA. CDR1 and CDR2 from the germline V gene are MNHNY and SVGAGI (reference sequence). The CDR3 totals 13 residues, both ends included. The CDR3: CASSSGGGGGGGI.

V gene TRBV5-5 combines with J gene TRBJ1-2; D not certain. This CDR3 has 14 amino acids. Looked up from germline, CDR1 is SGHKS and CDR2 is YYEKEE (reference sequence). V shed 0 bases and J shed 1 base, with 7 bases lying between them. CDR3 in DNA: TGTGCCAGCAGCTTGGTGCCACTTAACTATGGCTACACCTTC. Protein sequence: CASSLVPLNYGYTF. The full variable domain, with the rest looked up from reference TRBV5-5 and TRBJ1-2, is DAGVTQSPTHLIKTRGQQVTLRCSPISGHKSVSWYQQVLGQGPQFIFQYYEKEERGRGNFPDRFSARQFPNYSSELNVNALLLGDSALYLCASSLVPLNYGYTFGSGTRLTVV.

The rearrangement uses TRBV5-1 and TRBJ2-3; possible D gene TRBD2, 6 bases. Deletions cut 7 bases from V and 4 bases from J, with 19 bases between. Germline assignment: CDR1 SGHRS and CDR2 YFSETQ. The CDR3 is 15 residues long. The CDR3 DNA reads as TGCGCCAGCTGGGGAGCTGGCGGGGTCGCAGATACGCAGTATTTT. Encoded protein: CASWGAGGVADTQYF. The full variable domain, rest sourced from reference TRBV5-1 and TRBJ2-3, is KAGVTQTPRYLIKTRGQQVTLSCSPISGHRSVSWYQQTPGQGLQFLFEYFSETQRNKGNFPGRFSGRQFSNSRSEMNVSTLELGDSALYLCASWGAGGVADTQYFGPGTRLTVL.

The rearrangement joins TRBV20-1 to TRBJ1-4; 7 nucleotides line up with TRBD1. After removal of 3 bases from V and 8 bases from J, the junction contained 12 bases not matched to a gene. CDR1 and CDR2 from the germline V gene are DFQATT and SNEGSKA (reference sequence). The CDR3 is 15 residues long. The chain's CDR3 is CSASDPRDSGEKLFF. The CDR3 DNA reads as TGCAGTGCTAGTGATCCCCGGGACAGCGGGGAAAAACTGTTTTTT.

The chain links TRBV2 to TRBJ2-3, with 11 bases fitting TRBD2. CDR1 and CDR2 from the germline V gene are SNHLY and FYNNEI. J gave up 2 bases and V 8 bases, and 6 bases lay outside the gene matches. The CDR3 extends over 15 amino acids. The CDR3 coding sequence is TGTGCCAGCTCGGCTAGCGGGGGGAACACAGATACGCAGTATTTT. It yields the protein CASSASGGNTDTQYF.

This clone was recorded once. The chain has TRBV3-1 (or the pseudogene TRBV3-2) and TRBJ1-2; D possibly corresponds to TRBD1 (6 bases). Per germline, CDR1 LGHDT and CDR2 YNNKEL (reference sequence). This CDR3 comprises 14 residues. V was clipped by 0 bases and J by 4 bases, with 9 bases between them. CDR3 loop: CASSQEVRGYGYTF. The CDR3 region has the DNA TGTGCCAGCAGCCAAGAGGTCAGGGGCTATGGCTACACCTTC.

This sequence joins TRBV13 and TRBJ2-7; D ambiguous. V gave up 2 bases and J gave up 3 bases, with 11 bases separating them. The CDR3 has 14 amino acids. CDR1 PRHDT and CDR2 FYEKMQ come from the germline V gene (reference sequence). The CDR3 spells CASSLSSTGYEQYV. The CDR3 nucleotides are TGTGCCAGCAGCTTAAGTAGCACCGGCTACGAGCAGTACGTC.

This chain joins TRBV6-4 and TRBJ1-1; weak D call: TRBD1 (6 bases). In germline, CDR1 is MRHNA, CDR2 SNTAGT. Between the trimmed V and J ends, which lost 4 bases and 7 bases, there was a span of 16 bases. The CDR3 loop spans 14 amino acids. CDR3 bases: TGTGCCAGCAGTGCCAGACGGGGGGCTTTTGAAGCTTTCTTT. Translating gives CASSARRGAFEAFF.

The CDR3 region has the DNA TGCGCCAGCAGTAGGGGTCGTGAAAAACTGTTTTTT. Translation gives CASSRGREKLFF. The V and J genes are TRBV5-1 and TRBJ1-4, with a weak D call TRBD1 (5 bases). CDR3 length equals 12 residues. Germline V gene data show CDR1 as SGHRS and CDR2 as YFSETQ. Trimming shortened V by 5 bases and J by 7 bases, and 9 bases separated the two germline ends.

This chain connects TRBV23-1 to TRBJ1-5; 7 bases line up with TRBD1. TRBV23-1 is given ORF status, its function remaining uncertain. The CDR3 spans 17 residues. V dropped 2 bases and J dropped 2; count of bases not matched to a gene: 9. This CDR3 is CASSQPPPQGGNQPQHF. The CDR3 DNA is TGCGCCAGCAGTCAACCCCCTCCGCAGGGGGGCAATCAGCCCCAGCATTTT.

The V and J genes are TRBV5-1 and TRBJ1-4, with 10 bases that match TRBD1. Trimming cost V 4 bases and J 4 bases; bases outside gene matches: 4. This CDR3 is built from 15 residues. Germline V lookup: CDR1 SGHRS, CDR2 YFSETQ. CDR3: CASSAGQGYNEKLFF. The CDR3 DNA is TGCGCCAGCAGCGCGGGACAGGGGTATAATGAAAAACTGTTTTTT.